This note documents a single T cell receptor (beta chain) sequence. Antigen unknown. The data stem from a study of cytomegalovirus exposure and HLA in healthy donors. Findings and limits, study-wide: Published work reported that the classifier diagnosed cytomegalovirus status with high specificity and sensitivity. In a later analysis, donors in an Asian-associated ancestry cluster reportedly had fewer N-insertions in productive TCRs than the cohort mean. Analysis was carried out at a later point, and it linked a missense DCLRE1C variant to TCR beta V- and J-gene trimming. As was reported, the HLA-A and HLA-B alleles of most subjects were accurately predicted from TCR beta sequences.

The CDR3 totals 15 residues. Germline lookup yields CDR1 MNHNS and CDR2 SASEGT. Trimming took 4 bases from V and 0 from J, leaving 12 bases between them. The PCR contained 60 Vbeta and 13 Jbeta primers. The method was immunoSEQ multiplex PCR; TCRdb's version includes in-frame clones alone and lacks a portion of them. This sample's table has 45,000 or so clones. The specimen was PBMCs. The sequence was obtained from a male donor in good health and CMV-seronegative. This chain joins TRBV6-1 and TRBJ1-1, with D perhaps matching TRBD1 (5 bases). CDR3 region: CASSVAGQLNTEAFF. The CDR3 nucleotides are TGTGCCAGCAGTGTCGCAGGGCAATTGAACACTGAAGCTTTCTTT.